This T cell receptor beta chain was obtained from a study of metastatic and nonmetastatic thyroid tumors. Whole-study context: Repertoire data that came from the blood and tumor or nodule tissue of malignant and benign thyroid patients were compared.

Turning to this clone: Its antigen is currently unknown.

CDR1 and CDR2 from the germline V gene are SGHRS and YFSETQ. The CDR3 sequence is 14 residues long. V lost 4 bases and J 2 bases, leaving 12 bases between the germline ends. Original analysis: The study's classifier, a distant-metastasis tool for papillary thyroid cancer, was built using CDR3 differences across clinicopathological groups. TCRdb re-analyzed the PCR reads through MiXCR. Clone size and V and J calls follow TCRdb, not the original study. The table lists about 39,000 clones, around 20% of them singletons, with 18% in the top ten. Among the patients, none had received any treatment before thyroid surgery. Study results and caveats: For both blood and tumor, malignant thyroid tumors reportedly showed significantly higher TCR beta diversity than benign nodules did.

The chain links TRBV5-1 to TRBJ1-2, with TRBD1 as a possible D gene (6 bases). This TCR derives from a female donor with papillary thyroid cancer or a benign thyroid nodule (not recorded which). Some clones in this sample may be carry-over from other donors' samples. Input material: blood. The CDR3 nucleotides read TGCGCCAGCAGCCCGACGGGGGCGAACTATGGCTACACCTTC. It yields the protein CASSPTGANYGYTF. The full variable domain, its missing parts supplied by reference TRBV5-1 and TRBJ1-2, is KAGVTQTPRYLIKTRGQQVTLSCSPISGHRSVSWYQQTPGQGLQFLFEYFSETQRNKGNFPGRFSGRQFSNSRSEMNVSTLELGDSALYLCASSPTGANYGYTFGSGTRLTVV.